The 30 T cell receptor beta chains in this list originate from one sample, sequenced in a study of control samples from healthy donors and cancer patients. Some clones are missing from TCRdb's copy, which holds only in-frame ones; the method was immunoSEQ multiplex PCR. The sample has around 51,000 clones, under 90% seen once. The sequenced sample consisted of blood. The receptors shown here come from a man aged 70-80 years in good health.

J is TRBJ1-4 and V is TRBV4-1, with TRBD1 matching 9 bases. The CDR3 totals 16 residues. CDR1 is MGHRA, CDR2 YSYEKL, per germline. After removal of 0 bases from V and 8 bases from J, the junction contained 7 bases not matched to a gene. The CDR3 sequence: CASSQDYRGRDEKLFF. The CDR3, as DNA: TGCGCCAGCAGCCAAGATTACAGGGGGCGAGACGAAAAACTGTTTTTT.

CDR3 DNA: TGTGCCAGCAGTTTTCAGACTGAAGCTTTCTTT. Translation gives CASSFQTEAFF. The rearrangement links TRBV12-3 or TRBV12-4 to TRBJ1-1, with no clear D. V dropped 3 bases and J dropped 5 bases, with 4 bases sitting between them. The CDR3 runs 11 residues.

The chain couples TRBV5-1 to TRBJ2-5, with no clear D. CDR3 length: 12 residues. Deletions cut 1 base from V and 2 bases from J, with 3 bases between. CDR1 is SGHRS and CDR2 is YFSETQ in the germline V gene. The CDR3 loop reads CASSLQQETQYF. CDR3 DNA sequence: TGCGCCAGCAGCTTGCAGCAAGAGACCCAGTACTTC.

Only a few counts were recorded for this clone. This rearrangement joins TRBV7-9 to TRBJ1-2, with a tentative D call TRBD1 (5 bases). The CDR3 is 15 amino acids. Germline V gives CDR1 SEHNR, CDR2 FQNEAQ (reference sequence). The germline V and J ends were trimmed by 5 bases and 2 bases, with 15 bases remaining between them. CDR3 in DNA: TGTGCCAGCAGCACCCGGGACGGTGGAAACTATGGCTACACCTTC. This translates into CASSTRDGGNYGYTF.

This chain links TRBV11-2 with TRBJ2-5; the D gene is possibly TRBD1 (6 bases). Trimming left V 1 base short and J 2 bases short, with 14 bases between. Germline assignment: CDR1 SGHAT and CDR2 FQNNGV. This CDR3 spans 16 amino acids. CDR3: CASSLVGSRGQETQYF. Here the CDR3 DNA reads TGTGCCAGCAGCTTAGTGGGGAGTAGGGGGCAAGAGACCCAGTACTTC.

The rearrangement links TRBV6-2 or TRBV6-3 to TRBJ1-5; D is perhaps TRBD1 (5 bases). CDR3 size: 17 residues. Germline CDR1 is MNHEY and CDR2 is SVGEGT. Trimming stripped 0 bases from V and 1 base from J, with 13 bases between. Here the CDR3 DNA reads TGTGCCAGCAGTTACTCGCCCGGGGGTGTGAGCAATCAGCCCCAGCATTTT. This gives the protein CASSYSPGGVSNQPQHF.

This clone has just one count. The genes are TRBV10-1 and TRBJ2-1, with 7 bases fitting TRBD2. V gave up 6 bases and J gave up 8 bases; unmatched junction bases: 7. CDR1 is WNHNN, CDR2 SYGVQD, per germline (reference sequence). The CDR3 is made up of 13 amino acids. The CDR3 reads CASRREPADEQFF. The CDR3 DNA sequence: TGCGCCAGCAGGCGGGAGCCGGCCGATGAGCAGTTCTTC.

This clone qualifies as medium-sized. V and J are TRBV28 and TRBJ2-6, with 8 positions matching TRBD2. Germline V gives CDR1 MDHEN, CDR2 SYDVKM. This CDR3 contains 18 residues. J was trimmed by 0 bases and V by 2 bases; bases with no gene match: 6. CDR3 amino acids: CASSLGLAGRSGANVLTF. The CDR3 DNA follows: TGTGCCAGCAGTTTAGGGTTAGCGGGACGCTCTGGGGCCAACGTCCTGACTTTC.

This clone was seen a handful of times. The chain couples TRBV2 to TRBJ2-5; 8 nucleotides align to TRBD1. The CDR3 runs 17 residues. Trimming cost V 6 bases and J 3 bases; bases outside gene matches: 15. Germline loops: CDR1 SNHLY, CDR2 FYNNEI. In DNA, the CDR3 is TGTGCCAGCAGGGAAAGGGCGTTCGGACAGGGAAAAGAGACCCAGTACTTC. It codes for CASRERAFGQGKETQYF.

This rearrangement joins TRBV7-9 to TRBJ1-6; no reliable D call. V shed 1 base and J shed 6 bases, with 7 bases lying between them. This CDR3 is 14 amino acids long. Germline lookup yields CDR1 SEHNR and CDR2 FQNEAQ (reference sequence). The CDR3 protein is CASSLGQVNSPLHF. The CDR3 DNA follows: TGTGCCAGCAGCTTAGGGCAGGTTAATTCACCCCTCCACTTT. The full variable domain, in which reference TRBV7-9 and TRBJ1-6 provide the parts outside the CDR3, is DTGVSQNPRHKITKRGQNVTFRCDPISEHNRLYWYRQTLGQGPEFLTYFQNEAQLEKSRLLSDRFSAERPKGSFSTLEIQRTEQGDSAMYLCASSLGQVNSPLHFGNGTRLTVT.

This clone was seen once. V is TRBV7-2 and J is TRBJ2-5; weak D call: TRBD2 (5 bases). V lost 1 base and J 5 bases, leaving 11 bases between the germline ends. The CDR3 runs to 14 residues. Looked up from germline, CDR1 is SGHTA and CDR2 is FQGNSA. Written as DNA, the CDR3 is TGTGCCAGCAGCTTAGTGGTGGGAGTGGAGACCCAGTACTTC. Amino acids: CASSLVVGVETQYF. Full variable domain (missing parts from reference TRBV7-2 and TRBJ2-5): GAGVSQSPSNKVTEKGKDVELRCDPISGHTALYWYRQSLGQGLEFLIYFQGNSAPDKSGLPSDRFSAERTGGSVSTLTIQRTQQEDSAVYLCASSLVVGVETQYFGPGTRLLVL.

The chain's CDR3 is CASSKTGTAYEQYF. The CDR3 bases are TGTGCCAGCAGCAAGACCGGGACAGCTTACGAGCAGTACTTC. The V call is TRBV11-2, the J call TRBJ2-7; TRBD1 aligns across 7 bases. J lost 4 bases, V lost 5 bases, and 8 bases had no gene match. Per germline, CDR1 SGHAT and CDR2 FQNNGV. The CDR3 length is 14 residues. The full variable domain, in which reference TRBV11-2 and TRBJ2-7 provide the parts outside the CDR3, is EAGVAQSPRYKIIEKRQSVAFWCNPISGHATLYWYQQILGQGPKLLIQFQNNGVVDDSQLPKDRFSAERLKGVDSTLKIQPAKLEDSAVYLCASSKTGTAYEQYFGPGTRLTVT.

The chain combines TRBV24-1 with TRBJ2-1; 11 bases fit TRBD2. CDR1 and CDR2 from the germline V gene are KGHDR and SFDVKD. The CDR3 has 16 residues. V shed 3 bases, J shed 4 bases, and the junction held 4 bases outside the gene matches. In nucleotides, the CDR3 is TGTGCCACCAGTGATGGACTAGCGGGCGCTTACAATGAGCAGTTCTTC. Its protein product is CATSDGLAGAYNEQFF.

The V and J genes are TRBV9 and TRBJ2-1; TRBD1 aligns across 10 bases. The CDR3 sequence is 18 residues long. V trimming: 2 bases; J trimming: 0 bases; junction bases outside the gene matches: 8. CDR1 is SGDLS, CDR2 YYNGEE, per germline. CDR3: CASSVRGTGASSYNEQFF. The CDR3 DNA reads TGTGCCAGCAGCGTTAGGGGGACAGGGGCAAGCTCCTACAATGAGCAGTTCTTC.

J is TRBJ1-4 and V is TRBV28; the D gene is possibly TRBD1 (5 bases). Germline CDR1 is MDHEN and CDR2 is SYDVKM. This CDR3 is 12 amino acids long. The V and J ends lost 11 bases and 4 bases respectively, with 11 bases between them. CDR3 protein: CAFGANNEKLFF. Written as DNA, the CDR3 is TGTGCCTTCGGGGCAAATAATGAAAAACTGTTTTTT.

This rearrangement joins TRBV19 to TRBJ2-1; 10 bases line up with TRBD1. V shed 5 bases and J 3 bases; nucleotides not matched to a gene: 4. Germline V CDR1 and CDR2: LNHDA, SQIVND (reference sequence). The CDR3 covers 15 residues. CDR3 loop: CASSWTGGGYNEQFF. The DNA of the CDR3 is TGTGCCAGTAGTTGGACAGGGGGGGGCTACAATGAGCAGTTCTTC.

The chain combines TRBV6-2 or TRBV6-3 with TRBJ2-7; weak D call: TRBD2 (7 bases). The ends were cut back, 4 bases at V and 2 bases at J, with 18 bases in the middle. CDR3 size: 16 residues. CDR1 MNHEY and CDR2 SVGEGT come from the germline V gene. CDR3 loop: CASSSPAGANPYEQYF. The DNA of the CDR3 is TGTGCCAGCAGTTCCCCCGCGGGGGCCAACCCCTACGAGCAGTACTTC.

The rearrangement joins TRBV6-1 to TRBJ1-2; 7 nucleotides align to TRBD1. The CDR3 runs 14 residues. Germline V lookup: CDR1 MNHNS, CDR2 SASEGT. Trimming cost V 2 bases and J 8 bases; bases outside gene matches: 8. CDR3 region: CASSESEGARGYTF. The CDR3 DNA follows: TGTGCCAGCAGTGAATCAGAGGGGGCGCGAGGCTACACCTTC.

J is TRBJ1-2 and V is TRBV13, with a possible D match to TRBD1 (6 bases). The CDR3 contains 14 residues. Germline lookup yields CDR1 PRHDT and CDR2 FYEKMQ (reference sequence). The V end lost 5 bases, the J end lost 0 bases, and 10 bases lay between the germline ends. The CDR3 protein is CASSRTGSNYGYTF. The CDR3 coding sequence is TGTGCCAGCAGCCGAACAGGGTCTAACTATGGCTACACCTTC.

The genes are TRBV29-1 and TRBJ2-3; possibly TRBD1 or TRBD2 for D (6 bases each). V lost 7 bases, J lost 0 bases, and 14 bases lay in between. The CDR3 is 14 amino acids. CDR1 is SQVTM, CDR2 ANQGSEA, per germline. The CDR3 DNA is TGCAGCGCCCTGGGGGGCAGGAGCACAGATACGCAGTATTTT. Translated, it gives CSALGGRSTDTQYF.

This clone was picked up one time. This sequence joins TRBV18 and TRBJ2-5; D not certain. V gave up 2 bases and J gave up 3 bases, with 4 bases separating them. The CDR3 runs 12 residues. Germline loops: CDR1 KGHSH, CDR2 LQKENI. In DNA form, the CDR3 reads TGTGCCAGCTCACCAAGGGAAGAGACCCAGTACTTC. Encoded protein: CASSPREETQYF.

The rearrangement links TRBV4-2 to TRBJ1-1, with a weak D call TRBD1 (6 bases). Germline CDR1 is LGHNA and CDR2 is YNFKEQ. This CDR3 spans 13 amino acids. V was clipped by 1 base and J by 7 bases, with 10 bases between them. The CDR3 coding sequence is TGTGCCAGCAGCCAAGTCGGGGGCGGTGAAGCTTTCTTT. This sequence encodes CASSQVGGGEAFF.

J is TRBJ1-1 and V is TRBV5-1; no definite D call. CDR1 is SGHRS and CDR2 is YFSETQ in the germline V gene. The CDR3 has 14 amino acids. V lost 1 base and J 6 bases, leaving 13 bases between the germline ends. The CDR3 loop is CASSLLKDGAEAFF. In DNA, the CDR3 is TGCGCCAGCAGCTTGCTGAAGGATGGCGCTGAAGCTTTCTTT. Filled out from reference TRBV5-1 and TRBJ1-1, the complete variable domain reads KAGVTQTPRYLIKTRGQQVTLSCSPISGHRSVSWYQQTPGQGLQFLFEYFSETQRNKGNFPGRFSGRQFSNSRSEMNVSTLELGDSALYLCASSLLKDGAEAFFGQGTRLTVV.

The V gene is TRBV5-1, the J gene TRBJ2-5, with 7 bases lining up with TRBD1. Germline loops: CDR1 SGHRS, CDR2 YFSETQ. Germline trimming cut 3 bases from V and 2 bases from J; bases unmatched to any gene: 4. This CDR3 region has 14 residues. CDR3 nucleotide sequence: TGCGCCAGCAGCTCCCGGACAGGACAAGAGACCCAGTACTTC. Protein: CASSSRTGQETQYF.

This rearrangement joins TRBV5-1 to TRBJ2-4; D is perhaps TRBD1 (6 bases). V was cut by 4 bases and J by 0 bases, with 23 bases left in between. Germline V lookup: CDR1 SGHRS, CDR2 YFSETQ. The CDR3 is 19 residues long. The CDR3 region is CASSLEWARQDLAKNIQYF. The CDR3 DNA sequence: TGCGCCAGCAGCCTAGAATGGGCGAGACAGGATTTAGCCAAAAACATTCAGTACTTC.

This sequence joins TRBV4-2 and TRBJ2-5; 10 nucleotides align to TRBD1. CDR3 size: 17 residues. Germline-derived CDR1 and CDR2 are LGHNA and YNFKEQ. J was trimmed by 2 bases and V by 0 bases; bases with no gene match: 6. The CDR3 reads CASSQDSWTGGQETQYF. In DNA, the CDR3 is TGTGCCAGCAGCCAAGATTCCTGGACAGGGGGGCAAGAGACCCAGTACTTC.

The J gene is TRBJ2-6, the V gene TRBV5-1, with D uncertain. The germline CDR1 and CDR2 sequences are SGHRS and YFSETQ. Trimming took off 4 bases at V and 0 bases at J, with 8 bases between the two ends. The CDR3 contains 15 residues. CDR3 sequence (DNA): TGCGCCAGCAGCATTGGCAGCTCTGGGGCCAACGTCCTGACTTTC. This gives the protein CASSIGSSGANVLTF.

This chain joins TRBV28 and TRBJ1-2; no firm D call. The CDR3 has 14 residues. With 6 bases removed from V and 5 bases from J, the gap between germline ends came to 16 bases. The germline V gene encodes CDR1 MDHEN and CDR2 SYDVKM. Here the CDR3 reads CASSLRQRRYGYTF. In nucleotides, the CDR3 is TGTGCCAGCAGCTTGAGGCAGCGTAGGTATGGCTACACCTTC.

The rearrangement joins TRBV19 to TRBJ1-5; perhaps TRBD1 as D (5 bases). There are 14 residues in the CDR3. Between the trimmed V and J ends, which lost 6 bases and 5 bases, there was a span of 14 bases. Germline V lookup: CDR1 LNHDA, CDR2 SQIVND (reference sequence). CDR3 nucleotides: TGTGCCAGTAGACCCCTCGACAGCCATCAGCCCCAGCATTTT. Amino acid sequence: CASRPLDSHQPQHF.

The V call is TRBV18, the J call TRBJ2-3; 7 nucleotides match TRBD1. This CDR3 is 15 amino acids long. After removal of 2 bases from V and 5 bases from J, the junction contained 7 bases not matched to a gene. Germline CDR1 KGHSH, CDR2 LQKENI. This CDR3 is CASSPNAGGEDTQYF. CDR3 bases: TGTGCCAGCTCACCAAATGCAGGGGGAGAAGATACGCAGTATTTT.